Listed below are T cell receptor beta chains from one sample, sequenced in a study of blood T cell repertoires in COVID-19. Data came from immunoSEQ multiplex PCR; TCRdb stores just in-frame clones and leaves some out. The table includes about 240,000 clones, about 81% detected once. Sequenced: peripheral blood. All receptors derive from an older woman with active or convalescent COVID-19. Both conserved end residues are trimmed from each CDR3. Rows may omit the clone size; those that give it use once, few, many or a size class.

13 | NA | TRBV15 | ATSRDGPVISPLH
13 | NA | TRBV5-5 | ASSLDPGGRETQY
14 | NA | TRBV12-1 | ASSFAPGTEGYGYT
11 | NA | TRBV27 | ASSFSGGNEQF
12 | NA | TRBV30 | AWSPQQGRYGYT
13 | NA | TRBV7-9 | ASSLGTGGSDTQY
11 | NA | TRBV2 | ASTTNRGDTQY
12 | NA | TRBV6-5 | ASSPGQGAYEQY
13 | few | TRBV5-5 | ASSLEGALNQPQH
14 | few | TRBV7-9 | ASSYYRDRKNNEQF
14 | NA | TRBV18 | ASSPNDRLINYGYT
13 | few | TRBV11-1 | ASRGTGMGSTEAF
13 | NA | TRBV3-1/TRBV3-2 | ASSQGAGQNTEAF
12 | NA | TRBV29-1 | SVGGTGGGQPQH
16 | NA | TRBV18 | ASSLVAPTGGPNYGYT
11 | NA | TRBV9 | ASSVRTGYGYT
12 | NA | TRBV5-1 | ASSLDGGAGELF
13 | NA | TRBV7-6 | ASSMGLAGSDTQY